This T cell receptor beta chain was recovered during a study of identical twins. TCRdb ran MiXCR on the 5' RACE reads and lists one entry per CDR3 protein. The data contain 420,000 or so distinct CDR3 sequences, roughly 18% of them singletons. This clonotype was seen a handful of times. CDR3 length: 16 amino acids. The V gene's germline CDR1 is SGHKS and CDR2 YYEKEE (reference sequence). The germline V and J ends were trimmed by 4 bases and 4 bases, with 18 bases remaining between them. The sequence came from a middle-aged man in good health. Input material: naive T cells sorted from blood. The V gene is TRBV5-5, the J gene TRBJ1-3, with unresolved D. DNA of the CDR3: TGTGCCAGCAGCCTAGGACTCAATCCGGGGGGAAACACCATATATTTT. Amino acid sequence: CASSLGLNPGGNTIYF.